The rows below give T cell receptor beta chains drawn from one sample of a study of CXCR3-negative and CXCR3-positive naive CD8 T cells. TCRdb re-called the 5' RACE reads and gives one entry per CDR3 protein, without DNA. Seen in this sample are approximately 90,000 distinct CDR3 sequences; the ten most common clones hold 0.5% to 0.6%. Sequenced sample: naive CXCR3+ CD8+ T cells from blood. The receptors stem from a human donor in good health. Some clones in this sample may be carry-over from other donors' samples. CDR3s include the opening cysteine and the closing phenylalanine or tryptophan.

j_call v_call cdr3_aa
TRBJ2-5 TRBV4-1 CASSQVGPETQYF
TRBJ2-7 TRBV11-2 CASSLGGTFYEQYF
TRBJ1-1 TRBV27 CATRQGASNTEAFF
TRBJ2-1 TRBV6-2/TRBV6-3 CASSSPSGGLDEQFF
TRBJ2-7 TRBV7-9 CASSLPTGTYEQYF
TRBJ2-7 TRBV20-1 CSARSTFSAYEQYF
TRBJ2-5 TRBV28 CASSFSGRGPTRGETQYF
TRBJ2-1 TRBV20-1 CSARLGPYNEQFF
TRBJ1-2 TRBV20-1 CSAKSGDTYGYTF
TRBJ2-1 TRBV20-1 CSASDGRAYEQFF
TRBJ2-3 TRBV28 CASSPGASGSQAGDTQYF
TRBJ2-7 TRBV21-1 CASSSTPRDEYF
TRBJ1-1 TRBV12-3/TRBV12-4 CASINWDLDTEAFF
TRBJ2-5 TRBV24-1 CATSDLSPVGGETQYF
TRBJ2-1 TRBV29-1 CSVEGPQREAYNEQFF
TRBJ2-1 TRBV18 CASSPGGSYNEQFF
TRBJ2-4 TRBV7-2 CASSFLARMGDIQYF
TRBJ1-5 TRBV15 CATSILGSNQPQHF
TRBJ2-7 TRBV12-3/TRBV12-4 CASSFLEWGARYEQYF
TRBJ2-1 TRBV19 CASSARSGVEEFF
TRBJ2-5 TRBV5-5 CASSLEGDSIQETQYF
TRBJ2-7 TRBV12-3/TRBV12-4 CASSQGTGGSYEQYF
TRBJ2-4 TRBV7-2 CASSLSLAGPDIVQYF
TRBJ2-7 TRBV20-1 CSARVRDSTYEQYF
TRBJ2-1 TRBV6-2/TRBV6-3 CTSSYSVGAPSYNEQFF
TRBJ2-1 TRBV28 CASSFNYEQFF
TRBJ1-1 TRBV6-1 CASSEWVAFADTEAFF
TRBJ2-7 TRBV21-1 CASSRLAQRPRSSYEQYF